These T cell receptor beta chains were read from a single sample in a study of a mutant IDH1 vaccine in newly diagnosed glioma. The method was immunoSEQ multiplex PCR; TCRdb's version includes in-frame clones alone and lacks a portion of them. The sample has some 19,000 clones, 70% to 90% seen once. The starting material was PBMCs, obtained from a glioma patient treated with radiotherapy, temozolomide or both. The receptors originated from a man aged 35-49 years with glioma. CDR3s leave out the opening cysteine and the closing phenylalanine or tryptophan. D genes are given only for firm matches.

v_call d_call cdr3_aa
TRBV6-6 TRBD1 ASRGRGLDTEAF
TRBV7-2 TRBD1 ASSQTGGGNQPQH
TRBV29-1 TRBD1 SVARGLSTEAF
TRBV30 NA AWSRGTEAF
TRBV15 NA ATSTEGNSPLH
TRBV9 NA ASSAQIPGHQEAF
TRBV18 TRBD1 ASSPGTGVGDGYT
TRBV5-6 TRBD1 ASSFLRGLDEKLF
TRBV25-1 TRBD1 ASSSRFGTGLGEAF
TRBV6-5 TRBD2 ASSYGGSGTYEQY
TRBV10-3 NA AITEGQQETQY
TRBV5-1 TRBD1 ASSSDRVIQYGYT
TRBV5-5 NA ASSLTYPSIQY
TRBV28 NA ASLDSNQPQH
TRBV20-1 NA SARPHDEQF
TRBV6-6 NA ASSSPQGTKPQH
TRBV5-4 NA ASSLAADSRSYEQY
TRBV4-1 NA ATSRNTEAF
TRBV7-2 NA ASSRYNEQF
TRBV6-1 NA ASSEPGAGNTIY
TRBV30 NA AWSLGSNSPLH
TRBV6-5 NA ASSYSLDADTQY
TRBV10-3 TRBD1 AISESRDGQGRNIQY
TRBV27 TRBD1 ASSYRRPGQGAGYT
TRBV10-3 NA AISEGLSNQPQH
TRBV6-6 NA ASNGRGNEKLF
TRBV7-6 NA ASSLAVGAEAF
TRBV19 NA ASSTGIKPGANVLT
TRBV28 NA ASGGLDLTNEKLF
TRBV4-3 NA ASSQEYGHYNEQF
TRBV29-1 NA SVASSTDTQY
TRBV6-1 TRBD2 ASSELAGSSYEQY
TRBV5-1 TRBD1 ASRTGGAESGNTIY
TRBV7-8 NA ASSRGLGAYEQY
TRBV7-2 TRBD1 ASSLRQGGNQPQH
TRBV7-6 TRBD1 ASSSSVQGLNEKLF
TRBV6-6 NA ASSSPGRMNTEAF
TRBV25-1 TRBD1 ASLPGQKNTEAF
TRBV6-5 TRBD2 ASSYRRGGGETQY
TRBV5-4 NA ASSLGGRQTPEAF
TRBV7-9 TRBD1 AIRTGAGELF
TRBV5-1 TRBD1 ASGTGSTDTQY
TRBV6-1 TRBD1 ASTLNRGPGGYT
TRBV5-1 NA ASSSQTVSTDTQY
TRBV27 NA ASHPRTLNTEAF
TRBV4-3 NA ASSQDQSSGSYEQY
TRBV6-5 NA ASSPPGGLQETQY
TRBV30 NA AWSVALFNSPLH
TRBV23-1 NA ASTSGNEQF
TRBV25-1 TRBD2 ASMGGGSVVYTSNEQF
TRBV5-1 TRBD2 ASSLSSGSRRDEQF
TRBV5-1 NA ASSLEGTAGNTIY
TRBV18 NA ASSRMDLSNYGYT
TRBV6-5 NA ASSYSQGPWYEQY
TRBV11-2 NA ASSLFTQRQGRGTEAF
TRBV6-1 NA ASSELYGSHEAF
TRBV20-1 NA SATYNEQF
TRBV19 TRBD1 ASSGGGVNNSPLH
TRBV7-8 TRBD2 ASSLGLAGEQETQY
TRBV28 TRBD1 ASSKDRGNEKLF